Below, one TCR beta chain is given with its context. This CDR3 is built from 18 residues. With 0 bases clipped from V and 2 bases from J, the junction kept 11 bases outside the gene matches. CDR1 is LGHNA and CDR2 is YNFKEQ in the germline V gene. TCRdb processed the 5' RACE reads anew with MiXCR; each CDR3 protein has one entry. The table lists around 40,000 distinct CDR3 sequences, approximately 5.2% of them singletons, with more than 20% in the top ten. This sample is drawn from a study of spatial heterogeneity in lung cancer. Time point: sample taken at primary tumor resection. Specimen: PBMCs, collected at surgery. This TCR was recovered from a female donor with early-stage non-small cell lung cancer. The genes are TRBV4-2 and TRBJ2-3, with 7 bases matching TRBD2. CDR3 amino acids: CASSQERGVLRHTDTQYF. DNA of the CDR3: TGTGCCAGCAGCCAAGAACGGGGGGTACTCCGTCACACAGATACGCAGTATTTT.